This T cell receptor beta chain stems from a study of early T cells in non-severe SARS-CoV-2 infection (dated by TCRdb to the early 2020s). At the level of the whole study: TCR sequencing used bulk RNA from unsorted whole blood, so alpha and beta chains could not be paired.

Receptors were amplified or captured by 5' RACE. These reads were obtained on a NextSeq 500. In the TCR library protocol, unique molecular identifiers were attached to individual cDNA molecules to correct for PCR bias and sequencing error. TCR alpha and beta chains were both sequenced, and the abundances of alpha and beta sequences in each sample were closely correlated with each other. The authors' pipeline ran thus. Decombinator V4 was used to annotate TCR sequences for V gene, J gene and CDR3. Expanded TCRs were defined as changing significantly between any two time points under a Poisson model with p below 0.0001. TCR abundances were normalised to the total number of TCRs sequenced per sample and expressed as counts per million. MAIT TCRs were defined by TRAV1-2 paired with TRAJ12, TRAJ20 or TRAJ33, and iNKT TCRs by TRAV10 paired with TRAJ18. VDJdb, accessed on 1 November 2021, was searched for TCRs annotated for CMV, EBV and SARS-CoV-2, and TCRs annotated for more than one antigen were excluded. The raw public data were reprocessed by TCRdb itself: fastp quality trimming at Q25, MiXCR clonotype calling, in-frame beta chains only. Every distinct CDR3 protein forms one entry, paired with its most common genes and DNA. These V and J calls are TCRdb output, not the study's own analysis. The sample yields approximately 19,000 distinct CDR3 sequences; roughly 5% were counted once. The top ten clones comprise 6.5% to 8% of the sample.

Comments on this clonotype: The antigen it binds to is not known. Base qualities are not recorded, but no much larger clone differs from it by a single base.

Results the study describes overall, beyond this receptor: VDJdb matching was skewed toward anti-spike CD8 responses and likely underestimated virus-specific expansions by missing private and CD4 specificities.

Set within a cohort of healthcare workers in London, UK, this nested case-control study involved weekly PCR testing of nasopharyngeal swabs along with blood sampling. Between 23 and 31 March 2020, the week of the UK lockdown, healthcare workers were enrolled and then followed up weekly for as long as 16 weeks. The trim is 3 bases for V and 0 bases for J, with a gap of 27 bases between the germline ends. CDR1 and CDR2, per the germline V gene, are ENHRY and SYGVKD. Inclusive of the bounding cysteine and phenylalanine, the CDR3 is 21 residues long. The only DNA kept is the CDR3, 63 bases in frame from the first base.

The sequence joins TRBV10-3 to TRBJ2-4, with no confidently assigned D gene. The clonotype comes from an adult who was a healthcare worker with PCR-confirmed SARS-CoV-2 infection or an uninfected control (not recorded which). Sequenced: whole blood. The CDR3 loop reads CAISEVGLAIRARGAKNIQYF. The sequence in DNA is TGTGCCATCAGTGAAGTCGGGCTGGCTATCCGAGCCCGCGGAGCCAAAAACATTCAGTACTTC.